A single sample is the source of the 14 T cell receptor beta chains below, sequenced in a study of spatial heterogeneity in lung cancer. Study results and limitations: Counts of expanded alpha and beta TCRs within tumors tracked the tumor nonsynonymous mutation count.

TCRdb analysed the 5' RACE reads with MiXCR anew, one entry per CDR3 protein. The repertoire has 9,500 to 11,000 distinct CDR3 sequences, around 7.8% of them found once; the top ten carry 19%. These TCRs are of unknown antigen specificity. Time point of the sample: sample taken at primary tumor resection. The material sequenced was lung tumor tissue, taken at surgery. The receptors shown here come from a male donor with early-stage non-small cell lung cancer.

This clonotype has at least ten counts. The chain recombines TRBV5-4 with TRBJ2-2; D might be TRBD1 (5 bases). Germline V gives CDR1 SGHNT, CDR2 YYREEE (reference sequence). Trimming cost V 3 bases and J 6 bases, with 9 bases left between them. CDR3 length: 13 residues. CDR3 amino acids: CASSWTFPGELFF. In DNA form, the CDR3 reads TGTGCCAGCAGCTGGACATTTCCCGGGGAGCTGTTTTTT.

This clonotype ranks as medium-sized (0.01 to 0.1%). The chain employs TRBV10-1 and TRBJ1-1, with D unclear. CDR1 is WNHNN, CDR2 SYGVQD, per germline (reference sequence). This CDR3 has 13 residues. V lost 0 bases, J lost 6 bases, and 8 bases lay in between. CDR3 protein: CASSESGRPEAFF. The CDR3 DNA follows: TGCGCCAGCAGTGAGTCCGGACGGCCTGAAGCTTTCTTT.

The table lists this clonotype with many counts. This chain uses TRBV7-9 with TRBJ2-1, with TRBD2 as a possible D gene (6 bases). Germline CDR1 SEHNR, CDR2 FQNEAQ (reference sequence). The CDR3 contains 13 residues. Trimming stripped 5 bases from V and 6 bases from J, with 11 bases between. The CDR3: CASSRRGGNEQFF. The CDR3 bases are TGTGCCAGCAGCCGGAGGGGCGGCAATGAGCAGTTCTTC.

This chain links TRBV6-6 with TRBJ2-7; 12 bases line up with TRBD2. Germline trimming cut 5 bases from V and 9 bases from J; bases unmatched to any gene: 8. CDR1 is MNHNY and CDR2 is SVGAGI in the germline V gene (reference sequence). The CDR3 length is 14 residues. For the CDR3, the DNA is TGTGCCAGCAGTCAACGGACTAGCGGGGAGTGGCAGTACTTC. This gives the protein CASSQRTSGEWQYF.

In this sample, this clonotype turned up many times. The chain uses TRBV2 and TRBJ2-6; D gene ambiguous. Germline CDR1 and CDR2: SNHLY and FYNNEI. The CDR3 spans 14 residues. V was cut by 7 bases and J by 0 bases, with 7 bases left in between. The CDR3 DNA sequence: TGTGCCAGCACCCCAAGCTCTGGGGCCAACGTCCTGACTTTC. This codes for CASTPSSGANVLTF.

Relative to its sample, this clonotype is medium-sized (0.01 to 0.1%). The V gene is TRBV6-1, the J gene TRBJ2-3, with 11 bases lining up with TRBD2. This CDR3 contains 14 residues. CDR1 and CDR2 from the germline V gene are MNHNS and SASEGT. V shed 4 bases and J 6 bases; nucleotides not matched to a gene: 3. The CDR3 region has the DNA TGTGCCAGCAGTGCACTAGCGGGAGAGGATACGCAGTATTTT. Translated, it gives CASSALAGEDTQYF.

This clonotype was observed a handful of times. The V call is TRBV28, the J call TRBJ2-5; no clear D gene. The CDR3 is 12 residues long. Trimming shortened V by 4 bases and J by 2 bases, and 5 bases separated the two germline ends. Germline-derived CDR1 and CDR2 are MDHEN and SYDVKM. As DNA, the CDR3 is TGTGCCAGCAGTTCCGTTCAAGAGACCCAGTACTTC. Translation gives CASSSVQETQYF.

Ten or more counts support this clonotype. V usage is TRBV10-2 and J usage is TRBJ2-3; D remains ambiguous. The germline V gene encodes CDR1 WSHSY and CDR2 SAAADI. V lost 5 bases and J 1 base, leaving 16 bases between the germline ends. The CDR3 loop spans 16 amino acids. In DNA form, the CDR3 reads TGCGCCAGCAGTTCAAGTTCCCTGGTGGGCACAGATACGCAGTATTTT. As protein: CASSSSSLVGTDTQYF.

This clonotype was seen many times. The rearrangement links TRBV3-1 to TRBJ2-5, with a weak D call TRBD2 (5 bases). This CDR3 comprises 15 residues. Germline values: CDR1 LGHDT, CDR2 YNNKEL (reference sequence). The germline V and J ends were trimmed by 1 base and 4 bases, with 13 bases remaining between them. CDR3: CASSQVGGGTETQYF. In DNA, the CDR3 is TGTGCCAGCAGCCAAGTAGGAGGAGGAACAGAGACCCAGTACTTC.

Ten or more counts support this clonotype. The rearrangement joins TRBV5-4 to TRBJ2-1; 8 bases align to TRBD2. Germline CDR1 SGHNT, CDR2 YYREEE (reference sequence). The junction had 3 bases not matched to a gene; V was cut back by 4 bases and J by 6 bases. This CDR3 contains 13 residues. The CDR3 nucleotides are TGTGCCAGCAGCACCGGGACTAGCAATGAGCAGTTCTTC. Its translation is CASSTGTSNEQFF.

This clonotype is medium-sized (0.01 to 0.1%). This rearrangement joins TRBV5-1 to TRBJ2-1; no definite D call. V was pared by 1 base and J by 5 bases, with 10 bases between. The CDR3 contains 14 residues. CDR1 and CDR2 from the germline V gene are SGHRS and YFSETQ. CDR3 in DNA: TGCGCCAGCAGCTTGTGGGTGGGCCACAATGAGCAGTTCTTC. Translation gives CASSLWVGHNEQFF.

There are many counts of this clonotype. The chain uses TRBV18 and TRBJ2-7; maybe TRBD2 (6 bases). V was trimmed by 4 bases and J by 4 bases, leaving 11 bases between them. This CDR3 has 13 residues. Germline V gene data show CDR1 as KGHSH and CDR2 as LQKENI. CDR3 region: CASSQTRSYEQYF. The DNA of the CDR3 is TGTGCCAGCTCACAGACTAGATCTTACGAGCAGTACTTC.

The table lists this clonotype with many counts. In DNA form, the CDR3 reads TGCAGTGCTAGAGTCTACAATGAGCAGTTCTTC. Translated: CSARVYNEQFF. The genes are TRBV20-1 and TRBJ2-1; D gene ambiguous. Trimming took off 1 base at V and 3 bases at J, with 1 base between the two ends. The germline V gene encodes CDR1 DFQATT and CDR2 SNEGSKA (reference sequence). This CDR3 contains 11 residues.

This clonotype was observed many times. V gene TRBV5-5 combines with J gene TRBJ2-3; 13 nucleotides align to TRBD2. The CDR3 is 16 residues long. V lost 6 bases and J lost 1; bases outside the gene matches: 5. From germline, CDR1 is SGHKS and CDR2 YYEKEE (reference sequence). CDR3 protein: CASTSGLAGGTDTQYF. In DNA form, the CDR3 reads TGTGCCAGCACCTCCGGACTAGCGGGGGGCACAGATACGCAGTATTTT.